Listed here are 22 T cell receptor beta chains from one sample, sequenced in a study of identical twins. MiXCR, run by TCRdb on the 5' RACE reads, gives a single entry per CDR3 protein. Of more than 1.5 million distinct CDR3 sequences in the sample, under 35% are singletons; the top ten hold 0.27%. Sequenced input: cord blood. Receptors were obtained from a newborn girl in good health.

The chain carries TRBV20-1 and TRBJ1-1, with D maybe TRBD1 (6 bases). V was shortened by 3 bases and J by 6 bases, with 17 bases between the two germline ends. The CDR3 has 14 amino acids. Looked up from germline, CDR1 is DFQATT and CDR2 is SNEGSKA (reference sequence). CDR3 in DNA: TGCAGTGCTAGCCCACAGGGTGTTGAAGCTGAAGCTTTCTTT. This gives the protein CSASPQGVEAEAFF.

V gene TRBV7-6 combines with J gene TRBJ2-4, with a tentative D call TRBD2 (5 bases). V was shortened by 0 bases and J by 13 bases, with 22 bases between the two germline ends. CDR3 size: 16 residues. Germline V gene data show CDR1 as SGHVS and CDR2 as FNYEAQ. The CDR3 region has the DNA TGTGCCAGCAGCTTAGCGGTCCAGCAGCACGGGAAGGAGCAGTACTTC. Amino acid sequence: CASSLAVQQHGKEQYF.

The rearrangement links TRBV10-2 to TRBJ1-2; no clear D gene. The germline V and J ends were trimmed by 6 bases and 4 bases, with 9 bases remaining between them. The CDR3 extends over 12 amino acids. CDR1 is WSHSY, CDR2 SAAADI, per germline. CDR3 in amino acids: CASSDALYGYTF. In DNA form, the CDR3 reads TGCGCCAGCAGCGACGCCCTCTATGGCTACACCTTC.

On this clonotype itself: A read error may explain this, as a much larger clone is one base away. The CDR3: CASLREGRYNEQYF. CDR3 DNA: TGTGCCAGCCTGCGGGAGGGCCGATACAATGAGCAGTACTTC. This chain links TRBV28 with TRBJ2-1; 9 bases map to TRBD2. The end of the DNA is better explained by TRBJ2-7, so the J call may be wrong. Germline values: CDR1 MDHEN, CDR2 SYDVKM. The CDR3 extends over 14 amino acids.

This chain connects TRBV9 to TRBJ2-1, with a possible D match to TRBD1 (7 bases). Germline CDR1 and CDR2: SGDLS and YYNGEE. CDR3 length: 14 amino acids. With 3 bases removed from V and 4 bases from J, the gap between germline ends came to 11 bases. The CDR3 DNA follows: TGTGCCAGCAGCGCGCGGGGACAGTACAATGAGCAGTTCTTC. Its translation: CASSARGQYNEQFF.

The V gene is TRBV5-6, the J gene TRBJ1-4; a weak D match, TRBD1 (5 bases). Germline V gene sequence: CDR1 SGHDT, CDR2 YYEEEE. CDR3 length equals 19 residues. Trimming removed 4 bases from V and 5 bases from J, with 27 bases in between. The CDR3 here is CASSGWDSQPTYPNEKLFF. The CDR3 region has the DNA TGTGCCAGCAGCGGGTGGGACTCCCAACCCACGTACCCGAATGAAAAACTGTTTTTT. Together with reference TRBV5-6 and TRBJ1-4, the CDR3 gives the full variable domain: DAGVTQSPTHLIKTRGQQVTLRCSPKSGHDTVSWYQQALGQGPQFIFQYYEEEERQRGNFPDRFSGHQFPNYSSELNVNALLLGDSALYLCASSGWDSQPTYPNEKLFFGSGTQLSVL.

The chain is built from TRBV6-1 and TRBJ1-2, with 9 bases identical to TRBD1. The CDR3 loop spans 15 amino acids. Germline V gene data show CDR1 as MNHNS and CDR2 as SASEGT. V was pared by 3 bases and J by 6 bases, with 8 bases of the junction left unmatched. This CDR3 is CASSDYRGLGNGYTF. CDR3 sequence (DNA): TGTGCCAGCAGTGATTACAGGGGGCTCGGCAATGGCTACACCTTC.

This clonotype was seen more than once but under ten times. The CDR3 is CASRGPNYGYTF. In DNA, the CDR3 is TGCGCCAGCAGGGGGCCTAACTATGGCTACACCTTC. The chain uses TRBV5-1 and TRBJ1-2; a weak D match, TRBD1 (5 bases). Between the trimmed V and J ends, which lost 5 bases and 0 bases, there was a span of 5 bases. This CDR3 spans 12 amino acids. The V gene's germline CDR1 is SGHRS and CDR2 YFSETQ.

This chain joins TRBV29-1 and TRBJ2-3; D might be TRBD1 (6 bases). This CDR3 comprises 13 residues. Per the germline V gene, CDR1 is SQVTM and CDR2 is ANQGSEA. V was cut by 4 bases and J by 2 bases, with 10 bases left in between. CDR3 DNA sequence: TGCAGCGTTGGGGGGCTGCACACAGATACGCAGTATTTT. This gives the protein CSVGGLHTDTQYF.

The chain uses TRBV11-2 and TRBJ2-3, with 15 bases fitting TRBD2. V shed 4 bases and J 2 bases; nucleotides not matched to a gene: 4. The CDR3 consists of 17 residues. In germline, CDR1 is SGHAT, CDR2 FQNNGV. This CDR3 reads CASSSGLAGGYTDTQYF. The DNA of the CDR3 is TGTGCCAGCAGCTCAGGACTAGCGGGAGGGTACACAGATACGCAGTATTTT.

This clonotype appeared a few times. The rearrangement joins TRBV11-2 to TRBJ2-5; 7 nucleotides line up with TRBD1. The length of the CDR3 is 15 residues. With V trimmed by 6 bases and J by 1 base, 8 bases remained unmatched. CDR1 SGHAT and CDR2 FQNNGV come from the germline V gene. Here the CDR3 reads CASSTYRTGQETQYF. CDR3 nucleotide sequence: TGTGCCAGCAGTACTTATCGGACAGGCCAAGAGACCCAGTACTTC.

This clonotype was counted between two and nine times. J is TRBJ2-3 and V is TRBV5-1, with 11 bases matching TRBD2. V trimming: 0 bases; J trimming: 1 base; junction bases outside the gene matches: 4. CDR1 SGHRS and CDR2 YFSETQ come from the germline V gene. This CDR3 is 17 amino acids long. CDR3 sequence (DNA): TGCGCCAGCAGCTTGGGACTAGCGGGGCGCCGCACAGATACGCAGTATTTT. Encoded protein: CASSLGLAGRRTDTQYF.

J is TRBJ2-1 and V is TRBV5-8, with D perhaps TRBD1 (6 bases). V was trimmed by 1 base and J by 0 bases, leaving 11 bases between them. Germline values: CDR1 SGHTS, CDR2 YDEGEE. CDR3 length equals 16 residues. Here the CDR3 reads CASSLPGVSSYNEQFF. The CDR3 region has the DNA TGTGCCAGCAGCTTGCCAGGGGTGAGCTCCTACAATGAGCAGTTCTTC.

Ten or more counts support this clonotype. V and J are TRBV5-1 and TRBJ2-7; unclear D gene. CDR3 length equals 14 residues. V was clipped by 3 bases and J by 0 bases, with 10 bases between them. The germline CDR1 and CDR2 sequences are SGHRS and YFSETQ. CDR3 sequence (DNA): TGCGCCAGCAGCTACTGGACGGACTCCTACGAGCAGTACTTC. Protein sequence: CASSYWTDSYEQYF.

The chain has TRBV28 and TRBJ1-2, with D possibly TRBD1 on 5 matching bases. The CDR3 spans 12 residues. Germline V gene sequence: CDR1 MDHEN, CDR2 SYDVKM. V gave up 5 bases and J gave up 5 bases, with 9 bases separating them. CDR3: CASSGGYYGYTF. CDR3 bases: TGTGCCAGCAGTGGGGGGTATTATGGCTACACCTTC.

The chain couples TRBV7-2 to TRBJ2-3, with 12 bases identical to TRBD2. CDR3 length: 15 residues. V gave up 4 bases and J gave up 7 bases; unmatched junction bases: 6. Germline V gene data show CDR1 as SGHTA and CDR2 as FQGNSA. DNA for the CDR3: TGTGCCAGCAGCTCGACTAGCGGGGGACTCTATACGCAGTATTTT. The encoded protein is CASSSTSGGLYTQYF.

This chain connects TRBV19 to TRBJ2-1, with 9 bases matching TRBD2. Germline V gene lookup returns CDR1 LNHDA and CDR2 SQIVND (reference sequence). The CDR3 runs to 15 residues. Trimming cost V 1 base and J 8 bases; bases outside gene matches: 6. CDR3 region: CASSIGVAGVDEQFF. As DNA, the CDR3 is TGTGCCAGTAGTATAGGGGTAGCGGGAGTGGATGAGCAGTTCTTC.

The chain couples TRBV6-1 to TRBJ1-2, with 8 bases lining up with TRBD1. The junction had 6 bases not matched to a gene; V was cut back by 6 bases and J by 6 bases. Germline V lookup: CDR1 MNHNS, CDR2 SASEGT. The CDR3 consists of 13 residues. The CDR3 here is CASRGQGGDGYTF. CDR3 sequence (DNA): TGTGCCAGCAGAGGACAGGGAGGCGATGGCTACACCTTC.

This clonotype was seen a handful of times. J is TRBJ2-1 and V is TRBV9, with 9 nucleotides matching TRBD2. The closer fit of TRBJ2-7 to the DNA end suggests the J call may be wrong. Germline CDR1 SGDLS, CDR2 YYNGEE. The CDR3 runs 19 residues. The CDR3: CASSVRPGTSRRSYNEQYF. The CDR3 nucleotides are TGTGCCAGCAGCGTAAGGCCCGGGACTAGCAGGAGATCCTACAATGAGCAGTACTTC.

This clonotype appeared a few times. V and J are TRBV4-1 and TRBJ2-7; no clear D. The CDR3 is made up of 14 amino acids. Germline V gene lookup returns CDR1 MGHRA and CDR2 YSYEKL. V lost 0 bases, J lost 3 bases, and 9 bases lay in between. This CDR3 reads CASSQEIWFYEQYF. In nucleotides, the CDR3 is TGCGCCAGCAGCCAAGAAATCTGGTTCTACGAGCAGTACTTC.

V and J are TRBV20-1 and TRBJ1-2, with 12 positions matching TRBD1. The CDR3 spans 16 residues. The junction had 12 bases not matched to a gene; V was cut back by 6 bases and J by 4 bases. Germline V gene data show CDR1 as DFQATT and CDR2 as SNEGSKA (reference sequence). The DNA of the CDR3 is TGCAGTGCCTTTCCCGGGACAGGGGGCCAGGGCTATGGCTACACCTTC. This gives the protein CSAFPGTGGQGYGYTF.

Remarks on this clonotype: One junction end does not reproduce the germline sequence, and a read error may be involved. This chain links TRBV10-3 with TRBJ2-7; 7 bases are shared with TRBD1. The CDR3 is 14 residues long. Germline assignment: CDR1 ENHRY and CDR2 SYGVKD. CDR3 in DNA: TGTGCCGTCAGTGAGCCGGGACAGCCCTACGAGCAGTACTTC. It encodes CAVSEPGQPYEQYF.